One sample yielded the 13 T cell receptor beta chains listed below, sequenced in a study of shared clonotypes between healthy human individuals. Sequenced by immunoSEQ multiplex PCR; TCRdb stores in-frame clones only, minus some. The sample records fewer than 1.8 million clones, approximately 98.5% being singletons. The sample was naive CD4+ T cells sorted from blood. As to subset: CD45RA+ positively selected. These receptors originate from a man between 25 and 39 years old in good health.

Regarding this clone: Other nucleotide sequences from this sample produce the same CDR3. The rearrangement links TRBV27 to TRBJ2-7, with 7 bases that match TRBD2. The germline CDR1 and CDR2 sequences are MNHEY and SMNVEV (reference sequence). The CDR3 runs 13 residues. V lost 3 bases and J lost 3; bases outside the gene matches: 2. CDR3 bases: TGTGCCAGCAGTTTTGGCGGGAGCTACGAGCAGTACTTC. Protein: CASSFGGSYEQYF.

This sequence joins TRBV5-1 and TRBJ2-6; no clear D gene. Germline CDR1 and CDR2: SGHRS and YFSETQ. Trimming pared 4 bases from V and 1 base from J, leaving 9 bases between. The CDR3 covers 15 residues. The CDR3 loop is CASSPTPSGANVLTF. CDR3 sequence (DNA): TGCGCCAGCAGCCCGACACCTTCTGGGGCCAACGTCCTGACTTTC. The entire variable domain, with the rest obtained from reference TRBV5-1 and TRBJ2-6, is as follows: KAGVTQTPRYLIKTRGQQVTLSCSPISGHRSVSWYQQTPGQGLQFLFEYFSETQRNKGNFPGRFSGRQFSNSRSEMNVSTLELGDSALYLCASSPTPSGANVLTFGAGSRLTVL.

The chain uses TRBV10-2 and TRBJ2-1, with 9 bases that match TRBD2. The CDR3 loop spans 15 amino acids. Germline-derived CDR1 and CDR2 are WSHSY and SAAADI. J was trimmed by 3 bases and V by 7 bases; bases with no gene match: 7. The CDR3 nucleotides read TGCGCCAGCACTAGCGGGAATCACTACTACAATGAGCAGTTCTTC. Protein sequence: CASTSGNHYYNEQFF.

The V call is TRBV2, the J call TRBJ2-7, with TRBD1 matching over 10 bases. Trimming cost V 8 bases and J 4 bases; bases outside gene matches: 5. The germline V gene encodes CDR1 SNHLY and CDR2 FYNNEI. This CDR3 is built from 13 residues. CDR3 loop: CASVRDRGYEQYF. CDR3 sequence (DNA): TGTGCCAGCGTTCGGGACAGGGGTTACGAGCAGTACTTC.

The J gene is TRBJ1-1, the V gene TRBV18; D gene unclear. CDR1 is KGHSH, CDR2 LQKENI, per germline. The CDR3 extends over 14 amino acids. The germline V and J ends were trimmed by 2 bases and 2 bases, with 9 bases remaining between them. DNA of the CDR3: TGTGCCAGCTCACCAATCAGAAGTAACACTGAAGCTTTCTTT. The encoded protein is CASSPIRSNTEAFF. Filled out from reference TRBV18 and TRBJ1-1, the complete variable domain reads NAGVMQNPRHLVRRRGQEARLRCSPMKGHSHVYWYRQLPEEGLKFMVYLQKENIIDESGMPKERFSAEFPKEGPSILRIQQVVRGDSAAYFCASSPIRSNTEAFFGQGTRLTVV.

The V and J genes are TRBV10-2 and TRBJ1-3; D gene unclear. The CDR3 is 12 amino acids. Trimming cost V 2 bases and J 14 bases, with 13 bases left between them. The germline V gene has CDR1 WSHSY and CDR2 SAAADI. The CDR3: CASSETGRSVYF. The CDR3 DNA reads TGCGCCAGCAGTGAGACCGGGAGATCGGTATATTTT.

This chain connects TRBV5-1 to TRBJ2-5, with D possibly being TRBD1 (6 bases). V was trimmed by 4 bases and J by 2 bases, leaving 12 bases between them. Germline CDR1 and CDR2: SGHRS and YFSETQ. This CDR3 has 14 amino acids. In nucleotides, the CDR3 is TGCGCCAGCAGCGTACAGGGCGCACAAGAGACCCAGTACTTC. It translates to CASSVQGAQETQYF.

The chain uses TRBV6-1 and TRBJ1-3; D may be TRBD1 (6 bases). Germline assignment: CDR1 MNHNS and CDR2 SASEGT. V dropped 8 bases and J dropped 4 bases, with 18 bases sitting between them. The CDR3 consists of 15 residues. DNA for the CDR3: TGTGCCAGCGCGCCTCGAGGGGGACGGGGAAACACCATATATTTT. The encoded protein is CASAPRGGRGNTIYF.

The CDR3 bases are TGTGCCAGCAGGGCCGACAGCGCCTACGAGCAGTACTTC. It codes for CASRADSAYEQYF. The chain employs TRBV11-2 and TRBJ2-7, with D perhaps TRBD1 (5 bases). Trimming left V 6 bases short and J 2 bases short, with 11 bases between. The CDR3 spans 13 residues. Germline-derived CDR1 and CDR2 are SGHAT and FQNNGV.

A single count supports this clone. Germline is not matched at one junction end, which may reflect a read error. The chain carries TRBV19 and TRBJ2-7; D tentatively reads TRBD1 or TRBD2 (5 bases each). From germline, CDR1 is LNHDA and CDR2 SQIVND (reference sequence). This CDR3 has 15 residues. The CDR3 protein is CASSIGGAASYAQYF. The CDR3 DNA is TGTGCCAGTAGTATAGGAGGGGCCGCGTCCTACGCGCAGTACTTC.

The rearrangement uses TRBV18 and TRBJ2-3, with unresolved D. CDR1 KGHSH and CDR2 LQKENI come from the germline V gene. The germline V and J ends were trimmed by 8 bases and 4 bases, with 7 bases remaining between them. The CDR3 loop spans 11 amino acids. The CDR3 bases are TGTGCCAGCCGGTCCGCAGATACGCAGTATTTT. Amino acid sequence: CASRSADTQYF.

The V gene is TRBV7-8, the J gene TRBJ2-7, with 7 bases matching TRBD2. The CDR3 covers 14 residues. Germline V CDR1 and CDR2: SGHVS, FQNEAQ. Trimming at V came to 5 bases and at J to 13 bases, leaving 17 bases not matched to a gene. CDR3 nucleotides: TGTGCCAGCAGCCCCCGGTCAGGGAGGGTGGCCCATTACTTC. The encoded protein is CASSPRSGRVAHYF. Complete variable domain (other parts from reference TRBV7-8 and TRBJ2-7): GAGVSQSPRYKVAKRGQDVALRCDPISGHVSLFWYQQALGQGPEFLTYFQNEAQLDKSGLPSDRFFAERPEGSVSTLKIQRTQQEDSAVYLCASSPRSGRVAHYFGPGTRLTVT.

Here the CDR3 reads CASSLRGAANEQFF. CDR3 DNA: TGTGCCAGCAGCTTAAGGGGAGCGGCCAATGAGCAGTTCTTC. The J gene is TRBJ2-1, the V gene TRBV11-3, with D perhaps being TRBD1 or TRBD2 (5 bases each). The CDR3 is 14 amino acids. Deletions cut 2 bases from V and 6 bases from J, with 11 bases between. Germline CDR1 SGHNT, CDR2 YENEEA.